Sequencing of this T cell receptor (beta chain) was carried out in a study of human T cells and chemical hapten exposure. Turning to the study itself: Slight differences in pooled library volume were the main source of varying TCR yields across samples.

This CDR3 is 12 amino acids long. Germline V gene lookup returns CDR1 MDHEN and CDR2 SYDVKM. The germline V and J ends were trimmed by 8 bases and 7 bases, with 12 bases remaining between them. The time point denotes: healthy volunteer bleed at 6 weeks. The starting material, unfractionated whole blood, was used for total RNA extraction. The library tagged individual cDNA molecules with unique molecular identifiers. TCRdb re-called the RACE reads through MiXCR, storing one row per CDR3 protein. The sample includes under 45,000 distinct CDR3 sequences, 4.5% to 5.5% of them seen just once. The sequenced sample consisted of whole blood. This clonotype originated in a human donor in good health. Some clones in this sample may be carry-over from other donors' samples. This sequence joins TRBV28 and TRBJ1-5; the D is unclear. The CDR3 loop reads CASGSIHQPQHF. In DNA, the CDR3 is TGTGCCAGCGGGTCCATACACCAGCCCCAGCATTTT.